This T cell receptor (beta chain) was profiled in a study of shared clonotypes between healthy human individuals. Study-level background: Plates per donor: three CD4 naive, three CD4 memory, two CD8 naive, one CD8 memory. Findings of the study overall: Larger estimated richness was generally seen in naive subsets than in memory subsets.

Healthy HIV-negative adults with no recent acute infections or vaccinations were recruited as donors. Original handling: Filtering was not the same, since immunoSEQ gave junction-only sequences without quality scores. Data came from immunoSEQ multiplex PCR; TCRdb stores just in-frame clones and leaves some out. V, J and clone size are taken as reported in that table, and D and trimming were inferred from the DNA itself. The repertoire holds under 1,100,000 clones, with around 76% as singletons. Looked up from germline, CDR1 is SGHNT and CDR2 is YYREEE (reference sequence). V was clipped by 1 base and J by 4 bases, with 9 bases between them. The CDR3 spans 14 residues. Comment on this clone: The target antigen is unknown.

The sequencing sample was made of memory CD4+ T cells sorted from blood. The subset is: CD45RA-negative fraction. The J gene is TRBJ1-5, the V gene TRBV5-4; no firm D call. The receptor's source is a man younger than 35 in good health. In DNA form, the CDR3 reads TGTGCCAGCAGCTTGCTCAGTGATAATCAGCCCCAGCATTTT. It encodes CASSLLSDNQPQHF.